This T cell receptor beta chain emerged from a study of blood T cell repertoires in COVID-19. In the study overall: Sites across the United States, Italy and Spain contributed samples from acute and convalescent COVID-19. T cells, B-cell-depleted T cells, or PBMCs supplied cDNA or gDNA.

This clone was picked up one time. In the authors' workflow: Estimation of nucleated cell counts was performed using reference gene primer amplification. This table comes from immunoSEQ multiplex PCR, and its TCRdb copy is limited to in-frame clones, with some not included. From that table come the V and J calls and clone size; the DNA was used to work out D and trimming. The sample has around 190,000 clones, around 80% seen once. Germline values: CDR1 SGHRS, CDR2 YFSETQ. CDR3 length equals 13 residues. The ends were cut back, 0 bases at V and 15 bases at J, with 16 bases in the middle. The chain joins TRBV5-1 to TRBJ2-1; D possibly corresponds to TRBD1 (5 bases). The sequenced sample consisted of peripheral blood. This sequence was found in a human donor in a cohort sampled during active COVID-19. Here the CDR3 reads CASSLVSATAWFF. The CDR3 coding sequence is TGCGCCAGCAGCTTGGTTTCGGCGACAGCATGGTTCTTC.